This T cell receptor (beta chain) originates from a study of shared clonotypes between healthy human individuals. Study conclusions and caveats: Shared clonotypes across all four donors exceeded non-shared ones in generation probability.

Of note for this clone: Its antigen remains unknown.

Clones were read by immunoSEQ multiplex PCR, and TCRdb kept only the in-frame ones, dropping some. The sample holds fewer than 800,000 clones, around 92% seen once. The CDR3 covers 15 residues. Trimming removed 2 bases from V and 0 bases from J, with 10 bases in between. Germline lookup yields CDR1 LNHNV and CDR2 YYDKDF (reference sequence). The naive CD8 subset, CD45RO-negative cells positively selected for CCR7, excluded terminally differentiated effector memory CD45RA+ cells. The source material was naive CD8+ T cells sorted from blood. The chain links TRBV15 to TRBJ1-1; TRBD1 might be the D (5 bases). The TCR comes from a man between 25 and 39 years old in good health. The CDR3 spells CATSRRGVMNTEAFF. The DNA for the CDR3 is TGTGCCACCAGCAGAAGGGGAGTAATGAACACTGAAGCTTTCTTT.